This passage covers 2 T cell receptor beta chains from one sample sequenced in a study of PD-1 blockade in classical Hodgkin lymphoma. Time point defined: cycle 4 day 1 (C4D1), after five to seven weeks of nivolumab. No patient escaped relapse after autologous stem cell transplantation, and brentuximab vedotin exposure varied. Clones were read by immunoSEQ multiplex PCR, and TCRdb kept only the in-frame ones, dropping some. Of 20,000 to 25,000 clones in the sample, roughly 70% were seen once. The sample here was peripheral blood mononuclear cells (PBMCs), taken before the fourth cycle of nivolumab. Every receptor here comes from a human donor with classical Hodgkin lymphoma.

V is TRBV28 and J is TRBJ1-5, with 7 bases fitting TRBD1. The V gene end was trimmed by 4 bases and the J gene end by 3 bases; junction bases not matched to a gene: 6. The CDR3 is made up of 15 amino acids. The germline gives CDR1 MDHEN, CDR2 SYDVKM. The chain's CDR3 is CASSSIDRDNQPQHF. The CDR3 DNA sequence: TGTGCCAGCAGTTCTATTGACAGGGACAATCAGCCCCAGCATTTT.

V is TRBV7-2 and J is TRBJ1-5, with 7 positions matching TRBD1. Per the germline V gene, CDR1 is SGHTA and CDR2 is FQGNSA. With V trimmed by 4 bases and J by 4 bases, 7 bases remained unmatched. This CDR3 is 15 amino acids long. As DNA, the CDR3 is TGTGCCAGCAGCTCGAACAGGGGAAGGAATCAGCCCCAGCATTTT. This encodes CASSSNRGRNQPQHF.